The source of this T cell receptor (beta chain) is a study of shared T cell receptors in the human thymus. Measured with immunoSEQ multiplex PCR; TCRdb has only the in-frame clones, and not every one. This table holds hundreds of thousands of clones, more than 70% found once. The CDR3 runs to 11 residues. Germline V gene lookup returns CDR1 SQVTM and CDR2 ANQGSEA. The V gene end was trimmed by 6 bases and the J gene end by 7 bases; junction bases not matched to a gene: 5. These data were also reused for a study on human thymus T cells. From that paper: Resected material from corrective heart surgery provided the thymus tissue analysed. Use of V and J genes seemed skewed within the thymic and blood repertoires. Related research described strongly overlapping thymic repertoires in unrelated people.

This clonotype originated in a boy under two years old with a congenital heart defect. The J gene is TRBJ2-7, the V gene TRBV29-1; 8 bases map to TRBD1. Sequences were obtained from thymocytes. The CDR3: CSVVTGGEQYF. As DNA, the CDR3 is TGCAGCGTCGTTACAGGGGGTGAGCAGTACTTC.